One sample yielded the 14 T cell receptor beta chains listed below, sequenced in a study of blood T cells in healthy people across ages. A second PCR, run for roughly 7 to 11 cycles, used a sample-barcoded 5' primer plus a J-beta primer mix. MiXCR was run by TCRdb on the 5' RACE reads, yielding one entry per CDR3 protein. Of roughly 800,000 distinct CDR3 sequences listed, around 25% were seen once; the top ten hold roughly 3.1%. The same sample was also used in a study of T cells of mothers and their children.

Sequenced material: blood. These receptors all stem from a boy aged 5 to 17 in good health.

This clonotype showed up just a few times. For the CDR3, the DNA is TGTGCCAGCAGCTTAGCCGAGCGGTCGCCCTACGAGCAGTACTTC. Residues: CASSLAERSPYEQYF. This chain joins TRBV7-2 and TRBJ2-5; D possibly corresponds to TRBD2 (5 bases). The J call is in doubt because the DNA end fits TRBJ2-7 better. From germline, CDR1 is SGHTA and CDR2 FQGNSA. CDR3 size: 15 residues.

The chain links TRBV12-3 or TRBV12-4 to TRBJ2-3; D may correspond to TRBD1 or TRBD2 (5 bases each). V dropped 2 bases and J dropped 5 bases, with 11 bases sitting between them. The CDR3 has 14 residues. The CDR3 nucleotides read TGTGCCAGCAGTTTACCGGGGCAAGTAGATACGCAGTATTTT. This codes for CASSLPGQVDTQYF.

DNA of the CDR3: TGTGCCAGCAGTTCCACATCAGGGGCCCTGGTCTACGAGCAGTACTTC. It yields the protein CASSSTSGALVYEQYF. The V and J genes are TRBV27 and TRBJ2-7, with D possibly being TRBD1 (6 bases). Trimming removed 4 bases from V and 3 bases from J, with 19 bases in between. This CDR3 spans 16 amino acids. Germline V gene lookup returns CDR1 MNHEY and CDR2 SMNVEV (reference sequence).

The V gene is TRBV7-9, the J gene TRBJ2-5; D is possibly TRBD1 (5 bases). Gene TRBJ2-7 matches the end of the DNA better, so the J call may be wrong. The CDR3 totals 13 residues. Per the germline V gene, CDR1 is SEHNR and CDR2 is FQNEAQ (reference sequence). The DNA of the CDR3 is TGTGCCAGCAGCTACGGACATTACTACGAGCAGTACTTC. Translation gives CASSYGHYYEQYF.

The rearrangement joins TRBV6-2 or TRBV6-3 to TRBJ1-4; D perhaps matches TRBD1 (5 bases). CDR1 is MNHEY and CDR2 is SVGEGT in the germline V gene. Trimming took off 6 bases at V and 0 bases at J, with 14 bases between the two ends. This CDR3 comprises 16 residues. The CDR3 DNA sequence: TGTGCCAGCAGCCCTTCTACGGGGGCAACTAATGAAAAACTGTTTTTT. This sequence encodes CASSPSTGATNEKLFF.

This clonotype was counted only a few times. V and J are TRBV5-1 and TRBJ1-1; 7 positions match TRBD1. Germline values: CDR1 SGHRS, CDR2 YFSETQ. The V gene end was trimmed by 2 bases and the J gene end by 9 bases; junction bases not matched to a gene: 13. This CDR3 has 15 amino acids. Written as DNA, the CDR3 is TGCGCCAGCAGCTTAGGTCCGGCCGGGGACAGACAAGCTTTCTTT. Protein product: CASSLGPAGDRQAFF.

This clonotype showed up just a few times. This chain connects TRBV5-1 to TRBJ2-5, with D perhaps TRBD1 (6 bases). The end of the DNA is better explained by TRBJ2-7, so the J call may be wrong. This CDR3 has 17 amino acids. Germline CDR1 SGHRS, CDR2 YFSETQ. The chain's CDR3 is CASSLVPQTGLSYEQYF. Written as DNA, the CDR3 is TGCGCCAGCAGCTTGGTCCCCCAGACAGGTCTTTCCTACGAGCAGTACTTC.

The rearrangement uses TRBV20-1 and TRBJ1-2, with D perhaps TRBD1 (6 bases). Germline values: CDR1 DFQATT, CDR2 SNEGSKA (reference sequence). Trimming took 6 bases from V and 4 from J, leaving 15 bases between them. This CDR3 is 13 amino acids long. The CDR3 reads CSAYRAVGYGYTF. The CDR3 coding sequence is TGCAGTGCGTACAGGGCGGTCGGCTATGGCTACACCTTC.

V usage is TRBV9 and J usage is TRBJ1-2; no reliable D call. The CDR3 is made up of 15 amino acids. Germline lookup yields CDR1 SGDLS and CDR2 YYNGEE. V lost 0 bases and J lost 3, with 12 bases in between. The DNA of the CDR3 is TGTGCCAGCAGCGTAGCGGCAGCCTCCTACTATGGCTACACCTTC. As protein: CASSVAAASYYGYTF.

This rearrangement joins TRBV27 to TRBJ2-7, with TRBD1 identical over 8 bases. V shed 8 bases, J shed 5 bases, and the junction held 11 bases outside the gene matches. This CDR3 region has 14 residues. CDR1 MNHEY and CDR2 SMNVEV come from the germline V gene (reference sequence). The CDR3 protein is CASRLDRVPHEQYF. The CDR3 nucleotides are TGTGCCAGCCGTCTGGACAGGGTGCCCCACGAGCAGTACTTC.

The CDR3 loop reads CASKDLETQYF. Here the CDR3 DNA reads TGCGCCAGTAAAGACTTGGAGACCCAGTACTTC. V usage is TRBV5-1 and J usage is TRBJ2-5; no clear D. From germline, CDR1 is SGHRS and CDR2 YFSETQ. V lost 8 bases and J 5 bases, leaving 10 bases between the germline ends. The CDR3 length is 11 residues.

J is TRBJ2-7 and V is TRBV2, with 8 positions matching TRBD2. This CDR3 region has 16 residues. The junction had 14 bases not matched to a gene; V was cut back by 7 bases and J by 3 bases. Germline loops: CDR1 SNHLY, CDR2 FYNNEI. As DNA, the CDR3 is TGTGCCAGCATGATCGAAGGGGGAGCGGGGGTCTACGAGCAGTACTTC. Its protein product is CASMIEGGAGVYEQYF. Full variable domain (rest looked up from reference TRBV2 and TRBJ2-7): EPEVTQTPSHQVTQMGQEVILRCVPISNHLYFYWYRQILGQKVEFLVSFYNNEISEKSEIFDDQFSVERPDGSNFTLKIRSTKLEDSAMYFCASMIEGGAGVYEQYFGPGTRLTVT.

A few counts support this clonotype. V is TRBV20-1 and J is TRBJ1-5; the D gene is possibly TRBD1 (6 bases). With 3 bases removed from V and 4 bases from J, the gap between germline ends came to 16 bases. The CDR3 has 15 residues. CDR1 is DFQATT, CDR2 SNEGSKA, per germline (reference sequence). The CDR3 region is CSARGRGGTNQPQHF. DNA for the CDR3: TGCAGTGCTAGGGGGCGGGGGGGGACAAATCAGCCCCAGCATTTT.

The rearrangement uses TRBV20-1 and TRBJ1-2, with 8 bases aligning to TRBD1. V trimming: 2 bases; J trimming: 7 bases; junction bases outside the gene matches: 12. The CDR3 loop spans 15 amino acids. Germline V gives CDR1 DFQATT, CDR2 SNEGSKA (reference sequence). The CDR3 region has the DNA TGCAGTGCTAGAATCGGTCCGGGACAGGTCGGTGGCTACACCTTC. Protein product: CSARIGPGQVGGYTF.